This TCR beta chain originates from a study of T cells in tumors after PD-1 blockade. Overall study: Patients received pembrolizumab 200 mg every 3 weeks or cemiplimab 350 mg every 2 weeks. Peripheral blood samples averaged around 40,000 unique clonotypes and some 100,000 templates.

Clones were read by immunoSEQ multiplex PCR, and TCRdb kept only the in-frame ones, dropping some. This table has roughly 35,000 clones, 73% appearing once. The table lists this clone with a count of one. This receptor was taken from a human donor with basal cell carcinoma. The sequencing used PBMCs, collected after anti-PD-1 treatment.

The CDR3 reads CASSYGAGPGGNTIYF. The CDR3 DNA reads as TGTGCCAGCAGTTACGGGGCAGGGCCTGGTGGAAACACCATATATTTT. The chain uses TRBV6-6 and TRBJ1-3; possible D gene TRBD1, 5 bases. V shed 2 bases and J shed 3 bases, with 14 bases lying between them. Germline loops: CDR1 MNHNY, CDR2 SVGAGI (reference sequence). The CDR3 loop spans 16 amino acids.